The 25 T cell receptor beta chains given below trace back to one sample, sequenced in a study of OX40 agonist ivuxolimab in advanced cancers. Data came from immunoSEQ multiplex PCR; TCRdb stores just in-frame clones and leaves some out. Of more than 55,000 clones listed, 80% to 90% were seen once; the top ten hold around 4%. Here the sequenced sample was CD4+ or CD8+ T cells sorted from blood, taken in a trial of the OX40 agonist ivuxolimab. These receptors all stem from an adult with an advanced solid tumor such as melanoma, head and neck, liver or kidney cancer.

In regard to this clone: A read error may account for a junction end that differs from germline. This chain joins TRBV23-1 and TRBJ2-7; possible D gene TRBD1, 5 bases. TRBV23-1 is filed as an ORF, its function uncertain. This CDR3 comprises 13 residues. The CDR3 region is CASSRQGSHEQYF. CDR3 coding DNA: TGCGCCAGCAGTCGGCAGGGCTCCCACGAGCAGTACTTC.

The chain links TRBV28 to TRBJ2-2, with D possibly being TRBD2 (6 bases). The CDR3 consists of 16 residues. V lost 5 bases to trimming and J lost 0 bases, with 13 bases between them. Germline V lookup: CDR1 MDHEN, CDR2 SYDVKM. The CDR3 region is CASSPWGDPNTGELFF. CDR3 nucleotide sequence: TGTGCCAGCAGTCCGTGGGGGGACCCGAACACCGGGGAGCTGTTTTTT.

The rearrangement links TRBV27 to TRBJ2-3; 8 bases are shared with TRBD2. Germline CDR1 MNHEY, CDR2 SMNVEV (reference sequence). Trimming removed 3 bases from V and 5 bases from J; junction bases left unmatched: 7. This CDR3 contains 15 residues. CDR3 amino acids: CASSFSSGSLDTQYF. Here the CDR3 DNA reads TGTGCCAGCAGTTTTTCGAGCGGGAGTCTAGATACGCAGTATTTT.

The rearrangement joins TRBV6-6 to TRBJ2-7; no clear D gene. CDR1 and CDR2 (germline): MNHNY, SVGAGI (reference sequence). The V end lost 7 bases, the J end lost 6 bases, and 19 bases lay between the germline ends. CDR3 length: 14 residues. The CDR3 loop reads CASKLDGVGSEQYF. The DNA for the CDR3 is TGTGCCAGCAAGCTTGACGGAGTTGGAAGCGAGCAGTACTTC.

With respect to this clone: Other DNA sequences from this sample encode an identical CDR3 as well. The chain couples TRBV28 to TRBJ2-7; 8 positions match TRBD2. With 7 bases clipped from V and 1 base from J, the junction kept 6 bases outside the gene matches. Germline CDR1 reads MDHEN; CDR2 reads SYDVKM. CDR3 length: 14 amino acids. CDR3 sequence reads: CASITGLASYEQYF. The CDR3 nucleotides read TGTGCCAGCATAACCGGACTAGCATCCTACGAGCAGTACTTC.

V is TRBV28 and J is TRBJ2-7; 10 bases agree with TRBD2. Germline V gene lookup returns CDR1 MDHEN and CDR2 SYDVKM. The CDR3 runs 15 residues. The ends lost 1 base at V and 2 bases at J; junction bases unmatched: 2. The CDR3 loop reads CASSLLSGRAYEQYF. CDR3 nucleotides: TGTGCCAGCAGTTTATTGAGCGGGAGGGCCTACGAGCAGTACTTC.

This clone showed up just once. The chain joins TRBV5-1 to TRBJ2-3; 9 bases are shared with TRBD2. The CDR3 sequence is 19 residues long. Trimming took 4 bases from V and 1 from J; bases not matched to a gene: 16. CDR1 and CDR2 from the germline V gene are SGHRS and YFSETQ. The CDR3 protein is CASSAMQGTSGRRTDTQYF. The CDR3 DNA is TGCGCCAGCAGCGCGATGCAGGGCACTAGCGGGCGGCGCACAGATACGCAGTATTTT.

V and J are TRBV6-5 and TRBJ1-1; D possibly corresponds to TRBD1 (6 bases). This CDR3 is built from 15 residues. Germline CDR1 MNHEY, CDR2 SVGAGI. The ends were cut back, 3 bases at V and 4 bases at J, with 15 bases in the middle. In DNA, the CDR3 is TGTGCCAGCAGTTATGGGTCAGGGGTTGCCACTGAAGCTTTCTTT. Its protein is CASSYGSGVATEAFF.

The chain employs TRBV19 and TRBJ1-6; D unclear. The V end was cut by 9 bases, the J end by 10 bases, with 22 bases between. Per the germline V gene, CDR1 is LNHDA and CDR2 is SQIVND (reference sequence). The CDR3 runs 15 residues. The DNA for the CDR3 is TGTGCCAGCAGAGAGGATGTGGGAGGGTTATCACCCCTCCACTTT. It translates to CASREDVGGLSPLHF.

The chain combines TRBV2 with TRBJ2-1; possible D gene TRBD2, 6 bases. The CDR3 sequence is 15 residues long. Germline lookup yields CDR1 SNHLY and CDR2 FYNNEI. Trimming pared 4 bases from V and 2 bases from J, leaving 12 bases between. CDR3: CASSGDGSPYNEQFF. CDR3 bases: TGTGCCAGCAGTGGCGACGGGAGTCCCTACAATGAGCAGTTCTTC.

V is TRBV6-4 and J is TRBJ1-3, with D maybe TRBD1 (5 bases). The V end was cut by 5 bases, the J end by 2 bases, with 13 bases between. The CDR3 contains 15 residues. From germline, CDR1 is MRHNA and CDR2 SNTAGT. The CDR3 reads CASSPNGGAGNTIYF. For the CDR3, the DNA is TGTGCCAGCAGTCCTAACGGGGGTGCTGGAAACACCATATATTTT.

V and J are TRBV7-6 and TRBJ2-1; 7 bases are a match to TRBD2. The germline V gene encodes CDR1 SGHVS and CDR2 FNYEAQ. Trimming cost V 5 bases and J 1 base; bases outside gene matches: 8. The CDR3 length is 16 residues. CDR3 in amino acids: CASSQLSSGSYNEQFF. CDR3 DNA: TGTGCCAGCAGCCAGCTGTCTAGCGGTTCCTACAATGAGCAGTTCTTC. The variable domain in full, with the rest retrieved from reference TRBV7-6 and TRBJ2-1, is GAGVSQSPRYKVTKRGQDVALRCDPISGHVSLYWYRQALGQGPEFLTYFNYEAQQDKSGLPNDRFSAERPEGSISTLTIQRTEQRDSAMYRCASSQLSSGSYNEQFFGPGTRLTVL.

The chain uses TRBV10-1 and TRBJ2-5; D remains ambiguous. Trimming removed 5 bases at V and 2 bases at J, with 3 bases between. The germline CDR1 and CDR2 sequences are WNHNN and SYGVQD (reference sequence). This CDR3 region has 11 residues. CDR3 in amino acids: CASSTQETQYF. In DNA, the CDR3 is TGCGCCAGCAGTACGCAAGAGACCCAGTACTTC.

The V call is TRBV28, the J call TRBJ1-2; unclear D gene. This CDR3 is 12 amino acids long. Germline CDR1 is MDHEN and CDR2 is SYDVKM. The CDR3 spells CAVGGPVYGYTF. The CDR3, as DNA: TGTGCAGTAGGAGGCCCAGTCTATGGCTACACCTTC.

The rearrangement joins TRBV5-1 to TRBJ1-4, with D possibly matching TRBD1 (6 bases). Trimming removed 0 bases at V and 6 bases at J, with 12 bases between. Germline V CDR1 and CDR2: SGHRS, YFSETQ. The CDR3 has 15 residues. This chain's CDR3 is CASSLGPGADEKLFF. The CDR3 coding sequence is TGCGCCAGCAGCTTGGGGCCAGGGGCGGATGAAAAACTGTTTTTT.

This clone has only one observation. The chain employs TRBV28 and TRBJ2-7, with a possible D match to TRBD1 (6 bases). Trimming pared 7 bases from V and 2 bases from J, leaving 18 bases between. The length of the CDR3 is 15 residues. Germline V gene data show CDR1 as MDHEN and CDR2 as SYDVKM. For the CDR3, the DNA is TGTGCCAGCACCCGACAGGCCGGATACACCTACGAGCAGTACTTC. Its protein product is CASTRQAGYTYEQYF.

This chain links TRBV15 with TRBJ2-5, with 9 nucleotides matching TRBD1. With 4 bases clipped from V and 5 bases from J, the junction kept 8 bases outside the gene matches. CDR1 and CDR2 (germline): LNHNV, YYDKDF (reference sequence). This CDR3 contains 15 residues. CDR3 DNA sequence: TGTGCCACCAGCAAAACAGGGGGCGAATCGGAGACCCAGTACTTC. This gives the protein CATSKTGGESETQYF.

A note on this clone: Other DNA sequences within the sample encode an identical CDR3. The chain carries TRBV18 and TRBJ1-4, with D uncertain. Trimming removed 1 base from V and 1 base from J, with 4 bases in between. Germline V gene lookup returns CDR1 KGHSH and CDR2 LQKENI. The CDR3 consists of 14 residues. CDR3 nucleotide sequence: TGTGCCAGCTCACCACAGGGAACTAATGAAAAACTGTTTTTT. Translation: CASSPQGTNEKLFF.

The chain has TRBV23-1 and TRBJ1-5; D call uncertain. TRBV23-1 is designated an ORF whose function remains uncertain. V was shortened by 0 bases and J by 4 bases, with 16 bases between the two germline ends. This CDR3 spans 17 amino acids. The CDR3 sequence is CASSQSGAEGGNQPQHF. The CDR3 nucleotides are TGCGCCAGCAGTCAATCCGGAGCGGAGGGAGGGAATCAGCCCCAGCATTTT.

The chain joins TRBV11-2 to TRBJ2-7, with 8 bases lining up with TRBD1. The ends lost 3 bases at V and 3 bases at J; junction bases unmatched: 4. The CDR3 loop spans 14 amino acids. Germline V gives CDR1 SGHAT, CDR2 FQNNGV. CDR3 sequence (DNA): TGTGCCAGCAGCTTTACGACAGGGGACTACGAGCAGTACTTC. Amino acid sequence: CASSFTTGDYEQYF.

This sequence joins TRBV19 and TRBJ2-7; D may be TRBD2 (5 bases). Germline V gene data show CDR1 as LNHDA and CDR2 as SQIVND (reference sequence). The length of the CDR3 is 17 residues. The CDR3 spells CVLMWLASPKSSYEQYF. CDR3 bases: TGTGTTTTAATGTGGCTAGCTTCCCCCAAGAGCTCCTACGAGCAGTACTTC.

The V gene is TRBV2, the J gene TRBJ2-7, with 7 bases matching TRBD2. V gave up 7 bases and J gave up 3 bases; unmatched junction bases: 6. The CDR3 extends over 13 amino acids. Germline loops: CDR1 SNHLY, CDR2 FYNNEI. CDR3 residues: CASTSGGFYEQYF. DNA for the CDR3: TGTGCCAGCACTAGCGGTGGGTTCTACGAGCAGTACTTC. Full variable domain (remainder filled in from reference TRBV2 and TRBJ2-7): EPEVTQTPSHQVTQMGQEVILRCVPISNHLYFYWYRQILGQKVEFLVSFYNNEISEKSEIFDDQFSVERPDGSNFTLKIRSTKLEDSAMYFCASTSGGFYEQYFGPGTRLTVT.

The V and J genes are TRBV4-1 and TRBJ2-7, with D perhaps matching TRBD1 or TRBD2 (6 bases each). This CDR3 region has 15 residues. CDR1 is MGHRA, CDR2 YSYEKL, per germline. V was pared by 6 bases and J by 2 bases, with 17 bases between. The CDR3 region has the DNA TGCGCCAGCAGTTTGCGGGCAGGGGAGGCCTACGAGCAGTACTTC. Translated, it gives CASSLRAGEAYEQYF.

A word on this clone: This sample also contains other DNA sequences that code for the same CDR3. The chain joins TRBV5-6 to TRBJ1-6, with no clear D. The CDR3 is 15 amino acids. Trimming removed 4 bases from V and 3 bases from J, with 11 bases in between. Germline CDR1 SGHDT, CDR2 YYEEEE. CDR3 nucleotide sequence: TGTGCCAGCAGCCCTGACGGCGGCTATAATTCACCCCTCCACTTT. It specifies CASSPDGGYNSPLHF.

The rearrangement joins TRBV5-1 to TRBJ2-7; no clear D gene. V was cut by 2 bases and J by 2 bases, with 11 bases left in between. CDR3 length: 14 residues. Looked up from germline, CDR1 is SGHRS and CDR2 is YFSETQ. The CDR3 protein is CASSFTQGAYEQYF. Written as DNA, the CDR3 is TGCGCCAGCAGCTTCACTCAAGGCGCCTACGAGCAGTACTTC.